The clone carrying this TCR beta chain came up a few times. Clones were read by immunoSEQ multiplex PCR, and TCRdb kept only the in-frame ones, dropping some. The table shows about 190,000 clones, with roughly three quarters occurring only once. The CDR3 totals 14 residues. Trimming cost V 9 bases and J 1 base; bases outside gene matches: 7. CDR1 is ENHRY, CDR2 SYGVKD, per germline. This sample was taken from a study of blood T cell repertoires in COVID-19. This clonotype originated in a man in his 60s with active or convalescent COVID-19. The V and J genes are TRBV10-3 and TRBJ1-1; 8 bases fit TRBD1. The sample taken for sequencing was peripheral blood. The CDR3 here is CAMGHGTGNTEAFF. The CDR3 DNA sequence: TGTGCCATGGGCCATGGGACAGGGAACACTGAAGCTTTCTTT.